A selection of T cell receptor beta chains follows, all from one sample in a study of blood T cell repertoires in COVID-19. TCRdb's table, derived via immunoSEQ multiplex PCR, lists solely in-frame clones and lacks some. Found here are around 460,000 clones, roughly 89% of them singletons; the top ten hold around 0.92%. The sample consisted of peripheral blood. The receptors here all came from a man aged 18 to 29 with COVID-19, enrolled during active disease. Each CDR3 is given with its conserved first and last residue. D genes are given only for firm matches. The listing skips clone size in some rows; elsewhere it reads once, few, many or a size class.

TRBD2 NA TRBJ2-7 TRBV7-2 TGTGCCAGCAGCTCTGGACTAGCAGCCTACGAGCAGTACTTC CASSSGLAAYEQYF
NA once TRBJ1-1 TRBV6-2/TRBV6-3 TGTGCCAGCAGTTACGGCAGGTTAAACACTGAAGCTTTCTTT CASSYGRLNTEAFF
TRBD2 NA TRBJ2-3 TRBV6-2/TRBV6-3 TGTGCCAGCAGTCTGGGACTAGCGGGTACAGATACGCAGTATTTT CASSLGLAGTDTQYF
TRBD2 once TRBJ2-1 TRBV30 TGTGCCTGGAGTAGCGGGAGGGGTGAGCAGTTCTTC CAWSSGRGEQFF
NA NA TRBJ2-7 TRBV7-9 TGTGCCAGCAGCTTAAGTGGGGCTTACCACGAGCAGTACTTC CASSLSGAYHEQYF
NA NA TRBJ2-6 TRBV6-1 TGTGCCAGCAGTGAAGTCAGCTCTGGGGCCAACGTCCTGACTTTC CASSEVSSGANVLTF
NA once TRBJ1-5 TRBV5-8 TGTGCCAGCAGCTTAGGGACAACTAATCAGCCCCAGCATTTT CASSLGTTNQPQHF
NA once TRBJ2-7 TRBV6-5 TGTGCCAGCAGTTACTACCAGGGCAACTCCTACGAGCAGTACTTC CASSYYQGNSYEQYF
NA NA TRBJ2-3 TRBV5-1 TGCGCCAGCAGCATCACAGGGCCTAAGGGCACAGATACGCAGTATTTT CASSITGPKGTDTQYF
NA NA TRBJ1-2 TRBV19 TGTGCCAGTGCCACCCCCCGGGACACCTATCTCTATGGCTACACCTTC CASATPRDTYLYGYTF
NA NA TRBJ1-1 TRBV7-8 TGTGCCAGCAGCTTAGCGCAGGGAAACACTGAAGCTTTCTTT CASSLAQGNTEAFF
TRBD1 NA TRBJ2-7 TRBV6-5 TGTGCCAGCAGCCCAGGGACAGGAGACGCCTACGAGCAGTACTTC CASSPGTGDAYEQYF
NA NA TRBJ1-6 TRBV3-1/TRBV3-2 TGTGCCAGCAGTCAAGATACCGACAGGACGAGTTCACCCCTCCACTTT CASSQDTDRTSSPLHF
TRBD1 NA TRBJ2-7 TRBV18 TGTGCCAGCTCACGAGACAGGGACGAGCAGTACTTC CASSRDRDEQYF
NA NA TRBJ2-7 TRBV6-5 TGTGCCAGCAGTTACGGGGGCAGAGCCTACGAGCAGTACTTC CASSYGGRAYEQYF
NA NA TRBJ2-7 TRBV11-2 TGTGCCAGCAGCTTAGATGAGGGTTACGAGCAGTACTTC CASSLDEGYEQYF
NA NA TRBJ1-4 TRBV28 TGTGCCAGCAGTCCGGGACAAACAGGAAAACTGTTTTTT CASSPGQTGKLFF
NA NA TRBJ2-7 TRBV24-1 TGTGCCACCAGTGCGAGGTATTCTGCGGACAGCTCCTACGAGCAGTACTTC CATSARYSADSSYEQYF
TRBD1 once TRBJ1-1 TRBV6-5 TGTGCCAGCAGCTCTCGGGACAGAAAGAACACTGAAGCTTTCTTT CASSSRDRKNTEAFF
NA NA TRBJ2-7 TRBV14 TGTGCCAGCAGCCACCGAGGCAGGGGCGCCTACGAGCAGTACTTC CASSHRGRGAYEQYF
NA NA TRBJ1-2 TRBV12-3/TRBV12-4 TGTGCCAGCAGTTTAGGTCTCGGTGGCTACACCTTC CASSLGLGGYTF
TRBD1 NA TRBJ2-6 TRBV15 TGTGCCACCAGCAGAGAAGGACAACAGGGGCCAAACGACTCTGGGGCCAACGTCCTGACTTTC CATSREGQQGPNDSGANVLTF
TRBD1 NA TRBJ1-2 TRBV27 TGTGCCAGCAGTTTGACAGGGCTTGGCTACACCTTC CASSLTGLGYTF
TRBD2 NA TRBJ2-3 TRBV19 TGTGCCAGTTCAGACGGCGGGGGGGCGGTTACGCAGTATTTT CASSDGGGAVTQYF
TRBD1 NA TRBJ1-2 TRBV18 TGTGCCAGCTCACCGGAAGACAGGGTTGGCTACACCTTC CASSPEDRVGYTF
TRBD2 once TRBJ2-3 TRBV18 TGTGCCAGCTCACCAGATGGGCTAGCGGGAGATACGCAGTATTTT CASSPDGLAGDTQYF
TRBD2 NA TRBJ2-1 TRBV24-1 TGTGCCACCAGCGCTGGGGCGGGAGGACACAATGAGCAGTTCTTC CATSAGAGGHNEQFF
NA NA TRBJ1-1 TRBV5-1 TGCGCCAGCAGCTTGACAGGACAGTCCACTGAAGCTTTCTTT CASSLTGQSTEAFF
NA NA TRBJ1-1 TRBV10-1 TGCGCCAGCAGTGAGTTGGAGGAGGACACTGAAGCTTTCTTT CASSELEEDTEAFF
NA NA TRBJ2-5 TRBV3-1/TRBV3-2 TGTGCCAGCACTAGCGCAGAGACCCAGTACTTC CASTSAETQYF